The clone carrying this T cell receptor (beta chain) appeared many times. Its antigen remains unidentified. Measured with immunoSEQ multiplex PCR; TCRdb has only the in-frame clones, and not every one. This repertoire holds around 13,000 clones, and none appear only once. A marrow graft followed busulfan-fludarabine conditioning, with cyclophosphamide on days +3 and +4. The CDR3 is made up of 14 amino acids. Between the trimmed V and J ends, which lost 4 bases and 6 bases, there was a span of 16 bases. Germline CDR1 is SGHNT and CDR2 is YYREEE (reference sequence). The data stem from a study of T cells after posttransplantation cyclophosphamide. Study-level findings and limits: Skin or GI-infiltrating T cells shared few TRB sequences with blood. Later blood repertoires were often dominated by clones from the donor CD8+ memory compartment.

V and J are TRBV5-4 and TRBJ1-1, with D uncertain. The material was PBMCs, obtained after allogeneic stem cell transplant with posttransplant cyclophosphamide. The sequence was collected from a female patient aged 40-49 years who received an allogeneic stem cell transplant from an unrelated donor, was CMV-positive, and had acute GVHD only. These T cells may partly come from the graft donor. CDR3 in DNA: TGTGCCAGCAGCCTTGAAGAGACAAAGGCTGAAGCTTTCTTT. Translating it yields CASSLEETKAEAFF.